Judged by abundance, the clone carrying this T cell receptor beta chain is medium-sized (0.01 to 0.1%). The sample belongs to a study of somatic mutations in cytotoxic T cells in rheumatoid arthritis. The assay was immunoSEQ multiplex PCR, and TCRdb's table has in-frame clones only and misses some. The table shows about 18,000 clones, with about three quarters occurring only once. Using positive magnetic bead selection on an AutoMACS, CD4+ and CD8+ cells were isolated, after which their purity was checked by flow cytometry. Between the trimmed V and J ends, which lost 5 bases and 3 bases, there was a span of 19 bases. The germline CDR1 and CDR2 sequences are GTSNPN and SVGIG (reference sequence). The CDR3 contains 15 residues.

This chain links TRBV30 with TRBJ1-2; no clear D. The clonotype comes from an adult with rheumatoid arthritis. Material: CD8+ T cells sorted from blood. CDR3 in DNA: TGTGCCTGGGAACACCGGGCCGCTCGGGACTATGGCTACACCTTC. Its protein product is CAWEHRAARDYGYTF.